Sequencing of this TCR beta chain was carried out in a study of cytomegalovirus exposure and HLA in healthy donors. Background on the study: Earlier work reported approximately 110 million unique TCR beta sequences from about 200 million T cells.

Regarding the study as a whole: An observed cluster of highly shared sequence variants was recorded as a likely sequencing artifact. In a later analysis, a missense DCLRE1C variant was linked to TCR beta V- and J-gene trimming. Reports indicated that the classifier achieved high specificity and sensitivity in diagnosing cytomegalovirus status.

As concerns this clone: The target antigen is unknown.

It was with 60 Vbeta and 13 Jbeta primers that the PCR ran. Libraries were prepared by immunoSEQ multiplex PCR; TCRdb keeps only in-frame clonotypes and omits some of them. Of about 130,000 clones detected, just under 80% appear once; the ten largest clones hold under 5.5%. This CDR3 region has 13 residues. V was trimmed by 5 bases and J by 4 bases, leaving 12 bases between them. CDR1 and CDR2 from the germline V gene are SEHNR and FQNEAQ (reference sequence). The source is a man aged 30-40 years in good health. Sequences were obtained from PBMCs. This rearrangement joins TRBV7-9 to TRBJ2-7, with TRBD1 as a possible D gene (6 bases). The CDR3 protein is CASSPPTGYEQYF. The CDR3 bases are TGTGCCAGCAGCCCGCCGACAGGTTACGAGCAGTACTTC.